This T cell receptor (beta chain) appears in the sequencing data of a study of blood T cell repertoires in COVID-19. Looking at the study overall: PBMCs, B-cell-depleted T cells, or T cells were the source of the cDNA or gDNA that made up the material.

J was trimmed by 1 base and V by 3 bases; bases with no gene match: 7. CDR3 length: 15 amino acids. From germline, CDR1 is GTSNPN and CDR2 SVGIG (reference sequence). The table came from immunoSEQ multiplex PCR; TCRdb's copy has only in-frame clones and leaves some out. The top ten hold less than 10% of the sample, which has approximately 37,000 clones, about 87% seen once. The receptor comes from a human donor in a cohort sampled during active COVID-19. V is TRBV30 and J is TRBJ2-7; 9 bases are a match to TRBD1. The sample comprised peripheral blood. CDR3 region: CAWRARDRVSYEQYF. The DNA of the CDR3 is TGTGCCTGGAGGGCCCGGGACAGGGTTTCCTACGAGCAGTACTTC.